This passage covers 2 T cell receptor beta chains from one sample sequenced in a study of identical twins. TCRdb re-called the 5' RACE reads with MiXCR, one entry per CDR3 protein. The table records about 520,000 distinct CDR3 sequences, roughly a fifth of them present only once. The sample also formed part of further work on T cells expressing NK-cell markers.

The sequencing input was CD4+ T cells sorted from blood. The receptors originated from a woman between 18 and 30 years old in good health.

This clonotype came up many times. V usage is TRBV20-1 and J usage is TRBJ2-1; 11 bases align to TRBD2. J gave up 7 bases and V 6 bases, and 14 bases lay outside the gene matches. The germline CDR1 and CDR2 sequences are DFQATT and SNEGSKA (reference sequence). CDR3 size: 16 residues. CDR3 coding DNA: TGCAGTGCCGCCCCTTTAGCGGGAGGGCCGTGGAATGAGCAGTTCTTC. This encodes CSAAPLAGGPWNEQFF.

This clonotype was seen more than once but under ten times. The V call is TRBV29-1, the J call TRBJ1-1; weak D call: TRBD1 (5 bases). The CDR3 runs to 13 residues. V lost 6 bases to trimming and J lost 0 bases, with 11 bases between them. Germline-derived CDR1 and CDR2 are SQVTM and ANQGSEA. The CDR3, as DNA: TGCAGCGTAGGACAACTAATGAACACTGAAGCTTTCTTT. Translated, it gives CSVGQLMNTEAFF.